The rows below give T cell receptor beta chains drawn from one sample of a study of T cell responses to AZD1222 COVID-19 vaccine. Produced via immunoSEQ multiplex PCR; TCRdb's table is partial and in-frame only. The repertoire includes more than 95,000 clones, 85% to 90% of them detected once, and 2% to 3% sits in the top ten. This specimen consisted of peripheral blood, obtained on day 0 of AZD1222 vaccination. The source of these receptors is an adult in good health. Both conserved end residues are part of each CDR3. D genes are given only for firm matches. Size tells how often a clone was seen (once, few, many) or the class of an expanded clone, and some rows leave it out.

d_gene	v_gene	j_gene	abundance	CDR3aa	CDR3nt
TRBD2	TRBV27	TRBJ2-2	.	CASSLSSGSFSTGELFF	TGTGCCAGCAGTTTATCTAGCGGGAGTTTCAGCACCGGGGAGCTGTTTTTT
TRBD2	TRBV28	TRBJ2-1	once	CASSLAGLGRNYNEQFF	TGTGCCAGCAGTCTAGCGGGCCTCGGGAGGAACTACAATGAGCAGTTCTTC
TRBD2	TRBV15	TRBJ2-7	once	CATSRVPILAVYPEQYF	TGTGCCACCAGCAGAGTCCCGATTCTAGCGGTGTATCCCGAGCAGTACTTC
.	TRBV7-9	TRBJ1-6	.	CASSLTERNSPLHF	TGTGCCAGCAGCTTAACGGAAAGGAATTCACCCCTCCACTTT
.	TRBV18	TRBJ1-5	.	CASSSARDQPQHF	TGTGCCAGCTCATCGGCCCGTGATCAGCCCCAGCATTTT
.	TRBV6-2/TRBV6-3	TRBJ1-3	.	CASSYYRGPRGYTIYF	TGTGCCAGCAGTTACTATCGGGGGCCTCGCGGATACACCATATATTTT
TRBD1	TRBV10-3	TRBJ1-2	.	CAISVQGARGYTF	TGTGCCATCAGTGTACAGGGGGCGCGTGGCTACACCTTC
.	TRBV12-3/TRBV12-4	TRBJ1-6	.	CASLRGGSPLHF	TGTGCCAGCCTTCGGGGCGGTTCACCCCTCCACTTT
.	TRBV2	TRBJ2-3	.	CASAPYTDTDTQYF	TGTGCCAGCGCCCCGTATACAGACACAGATACGCAGTATTTT
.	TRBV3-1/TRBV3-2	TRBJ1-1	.	CASRSGQFTEAFF	TGTGCCAGCAGGAGCGGACAGTTCACTGAAGCTTTCTTT
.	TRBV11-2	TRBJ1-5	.	CASSLEGPREWGSNQPQHF	TGTGCCAGCAGCTTAGAGGGACCCCGGGAGTGGGGGAGCAATCAGCCCCAGCATTTT
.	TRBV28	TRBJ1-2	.	CASQHGTSLGYTF	TGTGCCAGCCAGCACGGGACATCACTGGGCTACACCTTC
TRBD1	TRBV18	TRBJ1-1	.	CASSPLTGVGTEAFF	TGTGCCAGCTCACCTTTGACAGGGGTCGGCACTGAAGCTTTCTTT
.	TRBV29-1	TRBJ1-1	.	CSVELGFTTEAFF	TGCAGCGTTGAACTGGGGTTCACCACTGAAGCTTTCTTT
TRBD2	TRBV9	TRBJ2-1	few	CASSVGSGGYNEQFF	TGTGCCAGCAGCGTTGGGAGCGGGGGCTACAATGAGCAGTTCTTC
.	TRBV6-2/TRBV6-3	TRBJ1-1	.	CASSRNTEAFF	TGTGCCAGCAGTAGGAACACTGAAGCTTTCTTT
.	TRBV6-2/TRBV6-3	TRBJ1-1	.	CASSSAQGLAFF	TGTGCCAGCAGTTCCGCACAGGGATTGGCTTTCTTT
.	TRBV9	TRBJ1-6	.	CASSVAGENSPLHF	TGTGCCAGCAGCGTAGCAGGGGAGAATTCACCCCTCCACTTT
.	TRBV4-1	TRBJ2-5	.	CASSQGRGQYF	TGCGCCAGCAGCCAAGGGCGGGGCCAGTACTTC
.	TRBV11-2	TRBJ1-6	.	CASSLVNGPSSYNSPLHF	TGTGCCAGCAGCTTAGTCAATGGGCCGAGCTCCTATAATTCACCCCTCCACTTT
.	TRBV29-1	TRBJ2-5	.	CSVEDQNGRGQETQYF	TGCAGCGTTGAAGATCAGAACGGGAGAGGACAAGAGACCCAGTACTTC
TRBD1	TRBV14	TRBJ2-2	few	CASSPRRGYTGELFF	TGTGCCAGCAGCCCCCGCAGGGGGTACACCGGGGAGCTGTTTTTT
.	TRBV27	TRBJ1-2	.	CASSLRGVPPYGYTF	TGTGCCAGCAGTTTAAGAGGGGTCCCTCCCTATGGCTACACCTTC
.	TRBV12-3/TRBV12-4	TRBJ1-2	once	CASSLRTADGYTF	TGTGCCAGCAGTTTACGGACAGCCGATGGCTACACCTTC
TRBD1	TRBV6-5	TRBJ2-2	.	CASGTGDTGELFF	TGTGCCAGCGGGACAGGGGACACCGGGGAGCTGTTTTTT
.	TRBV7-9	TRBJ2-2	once	CASSRSGELFF	TGTGCCAGCAGCCGCTCCGGGGAGCTGTTTTTT
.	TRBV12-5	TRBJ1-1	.	CASGLPQRGLNTEAFF	TGTGCTAGTGGTTTGCCCCAGAGAGGGCTGAACACTGAAGCTTTCTTT
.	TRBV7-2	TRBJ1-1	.	CASSPPRNGLNTEAFF	TGTGCCAGCAGCCCGCCTCGGAATGGCTTGAACACTGAAGCTTTCTTT